This T cell receptor (beta chain) comes out of a study of blood T cell repertoires in COVID-19. Study summary: From T cells, B-cell-depleted T cells, or PBMCs came the material, which was cDNA or gDNA.

Trimming removed 7 bases from V and 2 bases from J; junction bases left unmatched: 4. The CDR3 runs to 13 residues. In the source study's methods: Estimates of nucleated cell counts were drawn from the amplification of reference gene primers. Libraries were prepared by immunoSEQ multiplex PCR; TCRdb keeps only in-frame clonotypes and omits some of them. V, J and clone size are those of that table, while D and trimming were read from the DNA. In the table there are roughly 400,000 clones, around 87% of which are singletons. The chain links TRBV12-3 or TRBV12-4 to TRBJ1-2; 7 bases are shared with TRBD1. The receptor comes from a woman aged 55-69 years with COVID-19, enrolled during active disease. Sequenced material: peripheral blood. The CDR3 sequence is CASNVQGNYGYTF. CDR3 DNA sequence: TGTGCCAGCAATGTACAGGGGAACTATGGCTACACCTTC.